This is a list of T cell receptor beta chains from one sample in a study of blood T cell repertoires in COVID-19. Using immunoSEQ multiplex PCR, the repertoire was profiled, and TCRdb retains in-frame clones only, with some absent. The sample has about 160,000 clones; about 86% are singletons. Sequenced: peripheral blood. The receptors originated from a man aged 65 to 85 with acute or convalescent COVID-19. Each CDR3 is given with its conserved first and last residue. A D gene is named only where the DNA matches it firmly. Size values are once, few and many counts, or a class for expanded clones, and some rows have none.

clone size	D gene	V gene	J gene	CDR3 DNA	CDR3 protein
few	TRBD2	TRBV9	TRBJ2-2	TGTGCCAGCAGCGCGGGACTAGCGGGAGGAGCCGGGGAGCTGTTTTTT	CASSAGLAGGAGELFF
.	TRBD1	TRBV19	TRBJ1-1	TGTGCCAGTAGTATGGGACAGGGGTCCCCTGAAGCTTTCTTT	CASSMGQGSPEAFF
.	.	TRBV19	TRBJ2-3	TGTGCCAGTAGTACGCTGGCAGGCCCAAGCACAGATACGCAGTATTTT	CASSTLAGPSTDTQYF
.	TRBD1	TRBV29-1	TRBJ1-2	TGCAGCGTTCCACAGGGGGCTGGTGGCTATGGCTACACCTTC	CSVPQGAGGYGYTF
.	.	TRBV5-1	TRBJ2-7	TGCGCCAGCAGCTTCAGGGGTAGCTCCTACGAGCAGTACTTC	CASSFRGSSYEQYF
.	TRBD1	TRBV2	TRBJ1-4	TGTGCCAGCAGTGAATTGGGACAGGGGGGCGGAAAACTGTTTTTT	CASSELGQGGGKLFF
.	TRBD1	TRBV19	TRBJ2-7	TGTGCCAGTAGTATAGCAGGGGGTGACGAGCAGTACTTC	CASSIAGGDEQYF
.	TRBD2	TRBV19	TRBJ2-2	TGTGCCAGTAGTATCGGACTAGCGGGGCGGGGCGGGGAGCTGTTTTTT	CASSIGLAGRGGELFF
.	TRBD1	TRBV6-5	TRBJ2-2	TGTGCCAGCAGTCGACAGGGGGTACCCGGGGAGCTGTTTTTT	CASSRQGVPGELFF
.	TRBD2	TRBV4-2	TRBJ2-3	TGTGCCAGCAGCCAAGAGCGGGTGACTAGCGGGAGCACAGATACGCAGTATTTT	CASSQERVTSGSTDTQYF
.	.	TRBV5-1	TRBJ2-7	TGCGCCAGCAGCTTGGAAGGTACAGGGATAGACGAGCAGTACTTC	CASSLEGTGIDEQYF
.	TRBD2	TRBV5-6	TRBJ2-7	TGTGCCAGCAGCAGCGGGACCCGGGGTTGGCCCTGGGGCTACGAGCAGTACTTC	CASSSGTRGWPWGYEQYF
.	.	TRBV27	TRBJ1-2	TGTGCCAGCAGTTTTGGTGGGGGGGCCTATGGCTACACCTTC	CASSFGGGAYGYTF
.	.	TRBV27	TRBJ2-7	TGTGCCAGCAAAATAAAAGTGGGGGCCCCCTACGAGCAGTACTTC	CASKIKVGAPYEQYF
.	.	TRBV7-2	TRBJ1-2	TGTGCCAGCAGCTTAGCGAACGTCCGGGTTAACTATGGCTACACCTTC	CASSLANVRVNYGYTF
.	TRBD1	TRBV6-5	TRBJ1-5	TGTGCCAGCAGTAGACAGGGTAGGGATCAGCCCCAGCATTTT	CASSRQGRDQPQHF
.	.	TRBV19	TRBJ2-1	TGTGCCAGTAGTTCGCGGGATTATTACAATGAGCAGTTCTTC	CASSSRDYYNEQFF
.	.	TRBV11-2	TRBJ2-1	TGTGCCACCGAGGGAGGTTACAATGAGCAGTTCTTC	CATEGGYNEQFF
once	TRBD2	TRBV20-1	TRBJ2-3	TGCAGTGCTAGTATAGCGGGAGTAACAGATACGCAGTATTTT	CSASIAGVTDTQYF
.	.	TRBV29-1	TRBJ2-6	TGCAGCGTTGCCGTCTCTGGGGCCAACGTCCTGACTTTC	CSVAVSGANVLTF
.	TRBD2	TRBV9	TRBJ2-1	TGTGCCAGCAGCGTAGACCCTAGCGGATACAATGAGCAGTTCTTC	CASSVDPSGYNEQFF
.	.	TRBV11-1	TRBJ2-2	TGTGCCAGCACCCTGGAGAGTAACACCGGGGAGCTGTTTTTT	CASTLESNTGELFF
.	.	TRBV19	TRBJ1-3	TGTGCCAGTAAGGATTTAGAAGTACAGGGAAGAGGAAACACCATATATTTT	CASKDLEVQGRGNTIYF
.	.	TRBV15	TRBJ2-5	TGTGCCACCAGCAGAGACCAGGAAGAGACCCAGTACTTC	CATSRDQEETQYF
once	.	TRBV7-2	TRBJ2-7	TGTGCCAGCAGCTTAGGCAGGGACTACGAGCAGTACTTC	CASSLGRDYEQYF
.	TRBD2	TRBV3-1/TRBV3-2	TRBJ2-3	TGTGCCAGCAGCAACAAGCGGGAGTGGGGCACAGATACGCAGTATTTT	CASSNKREWGTDTQYF
.	.	TRBV2	TRBJ2-2	TGTGCCAGCAGTGAAGCGCGGGGTAAAGCCGGGGAGCTGTTTTTT	CASSEARGKAGELFF
few	.	TRBV11-2	TRBJ1-2	TGTGCCAGCAGCGGCGGGCCTCCAGATTACTATGGCTACACCTTC	CASSGGPPDYYGYTF
.	TRBD1	TRBV9	TRBJ2-1	TGTGCCAGCAGCGCTAATCTGGGACAGTACAATGAGCAGTTCTTC	CASSANLGQYNEQFF
.	.	TRBV10-3	TRBJ1-1	TGTGCCATCAGTGAGAGGACAGACCAAGCTTTCTTT	CAISERTDQAFF
.	TRBD2	TRBV7-2	TRBJ2-5	TGTGCCAGCAGCCCTAGCGGGAGTAGGGGAGAGACCCAGTACTTC	CASSPSGSRGETQYF
once	TRBD1	TRBV19	TRBJ1-4	TGTGCCAGTAGTACCGGACAGGGAGGGAATGAAAAACTGTTTTTT	CASSTGQGGNEKLFF
.	.	TRBV7-6	TRBJ1-1	TGTGCCAGCAGCTTAGGGTGGCAGATGAACACTGAAGCTTTCTTT	CASSLGWQMNTEAFF
.	.	TRBV6-6	TRBJ2-2	TGTGCCAGCAGCTACCACCGGAGAACGAACACCGGGGAGCTGTTTTTT	CASSYHRRTNTGELFF
.	.	TRBV6-5	TRBJ1-4	TGTGCCAGCAGTTTCAACCGGGACGGGGGAAAACTGTTTTTT	CASSFNRDGGKLFF
.	TRBD2	TRBV19	TRBJ2-3	TGTGCCAGTAGTATGGAGGCTAGCGGGAGGGCCCTCACAGATACGCAGTATTTT	CASSMEASGRALTDTQYF
.	TRBD1	TRBV19	TRBJ1-5	TGTGCCAGTAGTACCATCTCCGGGACAGGGGGCCCCCAGCATTTT	CASSTISGTGGPQHF
once	.	TRBV5-4	TRBJ2-7	TGTGCCAGCAGCTTAAAAAGCGGTTCCTACGAGCAGTACTTC	CASSLKSGSYEQYF
.	TRBD2	TRBV7-2	TRBJ2-1	TGTGCCAGCAGCGTACCGACTAGCGGGAGGGCGTACTACAATGAGCAGTTCTTC	CASSVPTSGRAYYNEQFF
.	.	TRBV6-2/TRBV6-3	TRBJ2-2	TGTGCCAGCAGTTACGGAGGTGGAGAGGAGCTGTTTTTT	CASSYGGGEELFF
few	TRBD2	TRBV9	TRBJ2-1	TGTGCCAGCAGCGTAACCGCGGGAGTAGGGAATGAGCAGTTCTTC	CASSVTAGVGNEQFF